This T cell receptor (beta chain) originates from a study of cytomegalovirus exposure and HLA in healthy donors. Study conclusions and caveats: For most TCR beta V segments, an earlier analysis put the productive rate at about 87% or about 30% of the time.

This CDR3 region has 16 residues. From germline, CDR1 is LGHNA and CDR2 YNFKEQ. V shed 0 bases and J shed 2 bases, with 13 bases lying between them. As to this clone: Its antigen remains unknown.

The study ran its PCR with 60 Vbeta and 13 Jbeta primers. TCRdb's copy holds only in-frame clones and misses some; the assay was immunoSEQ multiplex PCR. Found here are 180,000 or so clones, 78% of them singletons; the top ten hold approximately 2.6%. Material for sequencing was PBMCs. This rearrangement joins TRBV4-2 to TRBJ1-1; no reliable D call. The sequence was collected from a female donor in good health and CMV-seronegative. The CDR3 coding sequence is TGTGCCAGCAGCCAAGAACTTAGCCGGGGAAACACTGAAGCTTTCTTT. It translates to CASSQELSRGNTEAFF.